These 31 T cell receptor beta chains were sequenced from one sample in a study of T cell responses to AZD1222 COVID-19 vaccine. Measured with immunoSEQ multiplex PCR; TCRdb has only the in-frame clones, and not every one. Here the sample spans tens of thousands of clones, around 91% being singletons. The starting material was peripheral blood, obtained on day 0 of MenACWY control vaccination. The receptors here all came from an adult in good health.

The chain has TRBV5-1 and TRBJ1-2, with 8 positions matching TRBD1. This CDR3 contains 14 residues. J lost 7 bases, V lost 3 bases, and 8 bases had no gene match. The germline V gene has CDR1 SGHRS and CDR2 YFSETQ. CDR3 sequence (DNA): TGCGCCAGCAGCTCGGGTCAGGGGGCCTCTGGCTACACCTTC. This sequence encodes CASSSGQGASGYTF.

The rearrangement joins TRBV7-2 to TRBJ1-5, with 8 positions matching TRBD1. Unmatched junction bases numbered 7, after V lost 3 bases and J lost 0 bases. This CDR3 spans 17 amino acids. Germline V gives CDR1 SGHTA, CDR2 FQGNSA. CDR3 nucleotide sequence: TGTGCCAGCAGCTTGTGGGCAGGGGGCCCTAGCAATCAGCCCCAGCATTTT. Residues: CASSLWAGGPSNQPQHF.

The chain links TRBV6-2 or TRBV6-3 to TRBJ2-6; TRBD1 aligns across 9 bases. Trimming at V came to 5 bases and at J to 0 bases, leaving 8 bases not matched to a gene. Germline V lookup: CDR1 MNHEY, CDR2 SVGEGT. The CDR3 extends over 18 amino acids. The CDR3 loop is CASSKNRGLGSGANVLTF. The CDR3 nucleotides are TGTGCCAGCAGTAAAAACAGGGGGCTCGGCTCTGGGGCCAACGTCCTGACTTTC.

A single count supports this clone. The rearrangement uses TRBV7-9 and TRBJ1-3; 7 bases match TRBD1. The length of the CDR3 is 15 residues. Trimming removed 3 bases from V and 4 bases from J; junction bases left unmatched: 6. The germline gives CDR1 SEHNR, CDR2 FQNEAQ (reference sequence). As DNA, the CDR3 is TGTGCCAGCAGCTTTGCAGGGGGATCGGGAAACACCATATATTTT. Its translation is CASSFAGGSGNTIYF.

This clone has a single count. The CDR3 coding sequence is TGTGCCAGCAGCTCCCTTGCAGATACGCAGTATTTT. This codes for CASSSLADTQYF. This rearrangement joins TRBV7-9 to TRBJ2-3; no clear D gene. V dropped 4 bases and J dropped 4 bases, with 6 bases sitting between them. The CDR3 is 12 residues long. CDR1 SEHNR and CDR2 FQNEAQ come from the germline V gene (reference sequence).

The chain couples TRBV7-9 to TRBJ1-2; D not resolved. The germline V gene has CDR1 SEHNR and CDR2 FQNEAQ (reference sequence). The CDR3 sequence is 15 residues long. Trimming cost V 1 base and J 2 bases, with 11 bases left between them. The CDR3 DNA reads TGTGCCAGCAGCTTAGTGGTAGGGCTAAACTATGGCTACACCTTC. Translation: CASSLVVGLNYGYTF.

The chain is built from TRBV18 and TRBJ1-6; 7 bases are shared with TRBD1. CDR3 size: 15 residues. Unmatched junction bases numbered 5, after V lost 2 bases and J lost 7 bases. Germline assignment: CDR1 KGHSH and CDR2 LQKENI. In DNA, the CDR3 is TGTGCCAGCTCACCAGAGGCAGGGGGGAATTCACCCCTCCACTTT. Residues: CASSPEAGGNSPLHF.

The chain joins TRBV5-1 to TRBJ2-1; 7 bases are shared with TRBD2. Germline assignment: CDR1 SGHRS and CDR2 YFSETQ. The length of the CDR3 is 16 residues. Trimming removed 4 bases from V and 0 bases from J; junction bases left unmatched: 7. The CDR3 here is CASSPLGGSSYNEQFF. DNA for the CDR3: TGCGCCAGCAGCCCCCTCGGGGGGAGCTCCTACAATGAGCAGTTCTTC. The full variable domain, with the rest looked up from reference TRBV5-1 and TRBJ2-1, is KAGVTQTPRYLIKTRGQQVTLSCSPISGHRSVSWYQQTPGQGLQFLFEYFSETQRNKGNFPGRFSGRQFSNSRSEMNVSTLELGDSALYLCASSPLGGSSYNEQFFGPGTRLTVL.

The genes are TRBV11-3 and TRBJ2-1; TRBD2 matches at 9 bases. V lost 1 base, J lost 5 bases, and 3 bases stayed unmatched. Germline values: CDR1 SGHNT, CDR2 YENEEA. This CDR3 has 15 amino acids. In DNA, the CDR3 is TGTGCCAGCAGCTTAGGGCTAGCGGGAAACAATGAGCAGTTCTTC. Translating gives CASSLGLAGNNEQFF. Looking up the rest from reference TRBV11-3 and TRBJ2-1 gives the full variable domain: EAGVVQSPRYKIIEKKQPVAFWCNPISGHNTLYWYLQNLGQGPELLIRYENEEAVDDSQLPKDRFSAERLKGVDSTLKIQPAELGDSAVYLCASSLGLAGNNEQFFGPGTRLTVL.

This chain links TRBV10-3 with TRBJ1-1; D perhaps matches TRBD1 (5 bases). The germline V gene encodes CDR1 ENHRY and CDR2 SYGVKD. The CDR3 has 12 residues. Between the trimmed V and J ends, which lost 6 bases and 2 bases, there was a span of 7 bases. DNA for the CDR3: TGTGCCATCAGGACAGCAAACACTGAAGCTTTCTTT. Translation gives CAIRTANTEAFF.

The gene calls are TRBV18 and TRBJ1-2; no reliable D call. Trimming shortened V by 4 bases and J by 7 bases, and 10 bases separated the two germline ends. Germline lookup yields CDR1 KGHSH and CDR2 LQKENI. The CDR3 has 12 amino acids. The CDR3 is CASSQRNSGYTF. CDR3 sequence (DNA): TGTGCCAGCTCACAAAGGAACAGTGGCTACACCTTC.

The V call is TRBV2, the J call TRBJ1-5; TRBD1 is a possible D gene (5 bases). Germline V gene data show CDR1 as SNHLY and CDR2 as FYNNEI. This CDR3 region has 14 residues. V dropped 4 bases and J dropped 0 bases, with 7 bases sitting between them. The CDR3 region is CASSGGYSNQPQHF. CDR3 coding DNA: TGTGCCAGCAGTGGGGGGTATAGCAATCAGCCCCAGCATTTT.

The CDR3 DNA follows: TGCAGCGCCAGGGGCTTGACCGGGACAGAAAAACTGTTTTTT. Amino acid sequence: CSARGLTGTEKLFF. The gene calls are TRBV29-1 and TRBJ1-4, with D perhaps matching TRBD1 (6 bases). CDR3 length equals 14 residues. Trimming stripped 7 bases from V and 8 bases from J, with 20 bases between. The germline V gene has CDR1 SQVTM and CDR2 ANQGSEA. Full variable domain (outside the CDR3, taken from reference TRBV29-1 and TRBJ1-4): SAVISQKPSRDICQRGTSLTIQCQVDSQVTMMFWYRQQPGQSLTLIATANQGSEATYESGFVIDKFPISRPNLTFSTLTVSNMSPEDSSIYLCSARGLTGTEKLFFGSGTQLSVL.

V gene TRBV4-2 combines with J gene TRBJ1-5, with D maybe TRBD1 (5 bases). The CDR3 consists of 14 residues. V was pared by 1 base and J by 4 bases, with 8 bases between. Per the germline V gene, CDR1 is LGHNA and CDR2 is YNFKEQ. This CDR3 is CASSQGDGNQPQHF. CDR3 coding DNA: TGTGCCAGCAGCCAAGGGGACGGTAATCAGCCCCAGCATTTT.

V gene TRBV2 combines with J gene TRBJ1-4; D not resolved. The CDR3 has 14 residues. The germline CDR1 and CDR2 sequences are SNHLY and FYNNEI. The ends were cut back, 4 bases at V and 5 bases at J, with 11 bases in the middle. The CDR3 sequence is CASSVRGQNEKLFF. CDR3 in DNA: TGTGCCAGCAGTGTAAGAGGGCAGAATGAAAAACTGTTTTTT.

This chain links TRBV10-3 with TRBJ2-2, with TRBD2 as a possible D gene (5 bases). V lost 3 bases and J lost 5, with 7 bases in between. The germline CDR1 and CDR2 sequences are ENHRY and SYGVKD. The CDR3 sequence is 13 residues long. The CDR3 loop reads CAISETSTGELFF. The CDR3, as DNA: TGTGCCATCAGTGAAACTAGTACCGGGGAGCTGTTTTTT.

V gene TRBV3-1 (or the pseudogene TRBV3-2) combines with J gene TRBJ1-5; D is possibly TRBD1 (5 bases). Trimming pared 4 bases from V and 5 bases from J, leaving 15 bases between. There are 15 residues in the CDR3. Germline CDR1 is LGHDT and CDR2 is YNNKEL (reference sequence). Here the CDR3 DNA reads TGTGCCAGCAGCCTCGGGGCTCCGGATTATCAGCCCCAGCATTTT. The encoded protein is CASSLGAPDYQPQHF.

The CDR3 here is CASSQESAGKYGYTF. The CDR3 nucleotides read TGTGCCAGCAGCCAAGAATCTGCGGGGAAGTATGGCTACACCTTC. This chain links TRBV3-1 (or the pseudogene TRBV3-2) with TRBJ1-2; D is ambiguous. Trimming took 0 bases from V and 5 from J, leaving 13 bases between them. The CDR3 totals 15 residues. CDR1 is LGHDT and CDR2 is YNNKEL in the germline V gene (reference sequence).

This chain uses TRBV25-1 with TRBJ1-2; 9 bases are shared with TRBD1. CDR1 is MGHDK and CDR2 is SYGVNS in the germline V gene. This CDR3 has 16 residues. With V trimmed by 1 base and J by 7 bases, 10 bases remained unmatched. The CDR3 sequence is CASSEFGQGHQGGYTF. CDR3 nucleotide sequence: TGTGCCAGCAGTGAATTTGGACAGGGGCACCAGGGTGGCTACACCTTC.

This chain uses TRBV10-3 with TRBJ2-2; 7 nucleotides match TRBD1. CDR1 is ENHRY and CDR2 is SYGVKD in the germline V gene. This CDR3 is 18 amino acids long. V shed 2 bases and J 1 base; nucleotides not matched to a gene: 10. CDR3 bases: TGTGCCATCAGTGAGACAGAAAACAGGGGATTGAACACCGGGGAGCTGTTTTTT. This translates into CAISETENRGLNTGELFF.

The V and J genes are TRBV3-1 (or the pseudogene TRBV3-2) and TRBJ2-7; no reliable D call. This CDR3 spans 12 amino acids. The V gene's germline CDR1 is LGHDT and CDR2 YNNKEL (reference sequence). Trimming took 8 bases from V and 3 from J, leaving 11 bases between them. The CDR3, as DNA: TGTGCCAGCTTGGGCCCCGGCTACGAGCAGTACTTC. Translation: CASLGPGYEQYF.

The rearrangement joins TRBV7-2 to TRBJ1-1; D remains ambiguous. Germline V lookup: CDR1 SGHTA, CDR2 FQGNSA. CDR3 length: 11 residues. The ends were cut back, 5 bases at V and 12 bases at J, with 13 bases in the middle. CDR3 DNA sequence: TGTGCCAGCAGCCCGGAGACCCGGACTTTCTTT. Translating it yields CASSPETRTFF.

The rearrangement links TRBV28 to TRBJ1-5; D remains unclear. The CDR3 is 15 amino acids. Germline lookup yields CDR1 MDHEN and CDR2 SYDVKM. With 7 bases removed from V and 0 bases from J, the gap between germline ends came to 13 bases. In DNA, the CDR3 is TGTGCCAGCACCAACCCCCCGGGTAGCAATCAGCCCCAGCATTTT. Amino acids: CASTNPPGSNQPQHF.

The rearrangement links TRBV2 to TRBJ2-3, with 10 positions matching TRBD2. Unmatched junction bases numbered 6, after V lost 11 bases and J lost 4 bases. The germline V gene has CDR1 SNHLY and CDR2 FYNNEI. CDR3 length: 13 residues. CDR3 loop: CASTSGNSDTQYF. CDR3 DNA sequence: TGTGCCTCAACTAGCGGGAATTCAGATACGCAGTATTTT.

The V gene is TRBV18, the J gene TRBJ2-3; D unresolved. Per germline, CDR1 KGHSH and CDR2 LQKENI. With 1 base removed from V and 0 bases from J, the gap between germline ends came to 8 bases. The CDR3 runs 15 residues. CDR3 residues: CASSPLTASTDTQYF. The CDR3 nucleotides are TGTGCCAGCTCACCACTTACGGCTAGCACAGATACGCAGTATTTT.

The rearrangement links TRBV9 to TRBJ2-7, with 7 bases aligning to TRBD1. Germline-derived CDR1 and CDR2 are SGDLS and YYNGEE. Trimming took 1 base from V and 2 from J; bases not matched to a gene: 6. The length of the CDR3 is 15 residues. The CDR3 bases are TGTGCCAGCAGCGTAAACCCGACAGGGACCTACGAGCAGTACTTC. This codes for CASSVNPTGTYEQYF.

The chain is built from TRBV25-1 and TRBJ1-2; 9 bases agree with TRBD1. The germline V gene encodes CDR1 MGHDK and CDR2 SYGVNS. The V segment lost 5 bases and the J segment 1 base; nucleotides outside the gene matches: 2. The CDR3 contains 14 residues. The CDR3 nucleotides read TGTGCCAGCAGTATGGGACAGGGTAACTATGGCTACACCTTC. This encodes CASSMGQGNYGYTF.

This clone was found once. The chain's CDR3 is CASSIEQLSYNEQFF. CDR3 nucleotides: TGTGCCAGTAGTATCGAACAGCTTAGCTACAATGAGCAGTTCTTC. The chain links TRBV19 to TRBJ2-1; D gene uncertain. The CDR3 totals 15 residues. CDR1 is LNHDA, CDR2 SQIVND, per germline (reference sequence). With 3 bases removed from V and 3 bases from J, the gap between germline ends came to 12 bases. The variable domain in full, completed from reference TRBV19 and TRBJ2-1, reads DGGITQSPKYLFRKEGQNVTLSCEQNLNHDAMYWYRQDPGQGLRLIYYSQIVNDFQKGDIAEGYSVSREKKESFPLTVTSAQKNPTAFYLCASSIEQLSYNEQFFGPGTRLTVL.

The chain is built from TRBV12-2 and TRBJ1-5; TRBD1, as called in the table, went unchecked against the DNA. TRBV12-2 is a pseudogene. The CDR3 totals 13 residues. The CDR3 is CASRLARGQPQHF. As DNA, the CDR3 is TGTGCAAGTCGCTTAGCGAGGGGGCAGCCCCAGCATTTT.

This clone was counted only a few times. The V call is TRBV24-1, the J call TRBJ1-6; no clear D gene. Trimming stripped 4 bases from V and 7 bases from J, with 13 bases between. The germline gives CDR1 KGHDR, CDR2 SFDVKD. The CDR3 totals 15 residues. The CDR3 sequence: CATSDGVYPNSPLHF. The CDR3 bases are TGTGCCACCAGTGACGGGGTTTACCCCAATTCACCCCTCCACTTT.

The J gene is TRBJ2-3, the V gene TRBV19; 8 nucleotides match TRBD1. The CDR3 extends over 17 amino acids. With V trimmed by 0 bases and J by 2 bases, 7 bases remained unmatched. The germline CDR1 and CDR2 sequences are LNHDA and SQIVND (reference sequence). The CDR3 DNA reads TGTGCCAGTAGTATAGATGGCAGGGGGCGCCCCACAGATACGCAGTATTTT. It translates to CASSIDGRGRPTDTQYF. Full variable domain (rest looked up from reference TRBV19 and TRBJ2-3): DGGITQSPKYLFRKEGQNVTLSCEQNLNHDAMYWYRQDPGQGLRLIYYSQIVNDFQKGDIAEGYSVSREKKESFPLTVTSAQKNPTAFYLCASSIDGRGRPTDTQYFGPGTRLTVL.